This entry lists 27 T cell receptor beta chains sequenced from one sample in a study of blood T cell repertoires in COVID-19. Here immunoSEQ multiplex PCR was the method, and the copy in TCRdb shows in-frame clones only, minus some. Of about 150,000 clones listed, almost 90% were seen once; the top ten hold about 2%. Input material: peripheral blood. These TCRs come from a human donor in a cohort sampled during active COVID-19.

The V and J genes are TRBV7-6 and TRBJ2-3; 12 nucleotides match TRBD2. V shed 2 bases, J shed 3 bases, and the junction held 6 bases outside the gene matches. This CDR3 is built from 17 residues. Germline V gene lookup returns CDR1 SGHVS and CDR2 FNYEAQ. The CDR3 region is CASSLRLAGDGTDTQYF. CDR3 nucleotide sequence: TGTGCCAGCAGCTTACGACTAGCGGGAGATGGAACAGATACGCAGTATTTT.

This chain links TRBV6-9 with TRBJ2-2, with D possibly TRBD1 on 5 matching bases. Deletions cut 5 bases from V and 2 bases from J, with 21 bases between. The germline V gene has CDR1 MNHGY and CDR2 SVAAGI. This CDR3 is built from 18 residues. CDR3: CASSPGPRDRRNTGELFF. CDR3 DNA sequence: TGTGCCAGCAGTCCCGGGCCCAGGGATCGACGCAACACCGGGGAGCTGTTTTTT.

This chain uses TRBV19 with TRBJ2-1, with D possibly TRBD1 on 7 matching bases. The CDR3 is 17 amino acids. Trimming shortened V by 5 bases and J by 1 base, and 18 bases separated the two germline ends. Germline V gene data show CDR1 as LNHDA and CDR2 as SQIVND (reference sequence). In DNA, the CDR3 is TGTGCCAGTAGTTCCTTGTGGGGGGACAGTTCCTACAATGAGCAGTTCTTC. Its translation: CASSSLWGDSSYNEQFF.

The rearrangement links TRBV6-2 or TRBV6-3 to TRBJ1-1, with D maybe TRBD1 (5 bases). The V gene lost 2 bases and the J gene lost 11 bases, with 18 bases spanning the gap. Germline CDR1 and CDR2: MNHEY and SVGEGT. The CDR3 runs to 14 residues. CDR3 loop: CASSYGQSGWWAFF. In DNA form, the CDR3 reads TGTGCCAGCAGTTACGGACAAAGTGGGTGGTGGGCTTTCTTT.

The gene calls are TRBV19 and TRBJ1-1; 7 bases agree with TRBD1. CDR3 length: 14 residues. Germline values: CDR1 LNHDA, CDR2 SQIVND (reference sequence). V was clipped by 6 bases and J by 1 base; unmatched bases: 5. The CDR3 sequence is CASRLTGANTEAFF. The CDR3 DNA is TGTGCCAGTAGACTCACAGGGGCGAACACTGAAGCTTTCTTT.

This chain connects TRBV29-1 to TRBJ2-3; TRBD2 matches at 9 bases. The CDR3 has 16 residues. The V gene's germline CDR1 is SQVTM and CDR2 ANQGSEA. The J segment lost 2 bases and the V segment lost 1 base, leaving 7 bases of the junction unmatched. Written as DNA, the CDR3 is TGCAGCGTTGAAGGGCTGACTAGCGGAACCACAGATACGCAGTATTTT. It is translated as CSVEGLTSGTTDTQYF.

V gene TRBV24-1 combines with J gene TRBJ2-2, with D tentatively TRBD2 (5 bases). This CDR3 region has 14 residues. V gave up 4 bases and J gave up 6 bases, with 11 bases separating them. CDR1 is KGHDR and CDR2 is SFDVKD in the germline V gene. CDR3 amino acids: CATSDTTSPGELFF. The CDR3 DNA reads as TGTGCCACCAGTGACACTACTAGTCCCGGGGAGCTGTTTTTT.

The rearrangement links TRBV4-2 to TRBJ1-2; 10 bases align to TRBD1. The CDR3 loop spans 13 amino acids. V dropped 4 bases and J dropped 8; count of bases not matched to a gene: 4. Germline V gives CDR1 LGHNA, CDR2 YNFKEQ. The CDR3 loop reads CASSPLDRGGYTF. The CDR3, as DNA: TGTGCCAGCAGCCCATTGGACAGGGGGGGCTACACCTTC.

This CDR3 is CASSLRGQGTGTEAFF. For the CDR3, the DNA is TGCGCCAGCAGCTTGAGGGGACAGGGAACGGGCACTGAAGCTTTCTTT. The V and J genes are TRBV5-1 and TRBJ1-1; 9 bases fit TRBD1. Germline CDR1 reads SGHRS; CDR2 reads YFSETQ. V lost 1 base, J lost 4 bases, and 8 bases stayed unmatched. The length of the CDR3 is 16 residues.

The J gene is TRBJ2-7, the V gene TRBV10-2; possibly TRBD2 for D (6 bases). This CDR3 region has 13 residues. The germline gives CDR1 WSHSY, CDR2 SAAADI. Between the trimmed V and J ends, which lost 6 bases and 1 base, there was a span of 10 bases. CDR3 in amino acids: CASSPGGSYEQYF. CDR3 DNA: TGCGCCAGCAGCCCCGGGGGTTCCTACGAGCAGTACTTC.

This clone was seen a few times. The chain is built from TRBV11-3 and TRBJ2-1; weak D call: TRBD2 (5 bases). Per the germline V gene, CDR1 is SGHNT and CDR2 is YENEEA. The V end was cut by 1 base, the J end by 4 bases, with 14 bases between. The CDR3 consists of 16 residues. The CDR3 spells CASSLGGIGGYNEQFF. CDR3 bases: TGTGCCAGCAGCTTAGGAGGGATAGGCGGGTACAATGAGCAGTTCTTC.

The chain links TRBV7-8 to TRBJ2-3, with TRBD1 matching over 7 bases. CDR3 size: 16 residues. Unmatched junction bases numbered 11, after V lost 6 bases and J lost 2 bases. In germline, CDR1 is SGHVS, CDR2 FQNEAQ. The CDR3 nucleotides read TGTGCCAGCAGGAGGGGGCAGGGCCGAAACACAGATACGCAGTATTTT. Amino acids: CASRRGQGRNTDTQYF.

The chain is built from TRBV2 and TRBJ2-6; 7 bases agree with TRBD1. Trimming cost V 4 bases and J 1 base; bases outside gene matches: 10. The CDR3 is 18 amino acids. CDR1 SNHLY and CDR2 FYNNEI come from the germline V gene. CDR3 nucleotides: TGTGCCAGCAGTGGTAGGACAGGCCCCCCTTCTGGGGCCAACGTCCTGACTTTC. As protein: CASSGRTGPPSGANVLTF.

This clone was seen only a few times. The chain joins TRBV6-2 or TRBV6-3 to TRBJ2-7, with 12 bases identical to TRBD2. The J segment lost 2 bases and the V segment lost 2 bases, leaving 7 bases of the junction unmatched. The V gene's germline CDR1 is MNHEY and CDR2 SVGEGT. The CDR3 has 17 amino acids. CDR3 region: CASSYGMTSGGAYEQYF. CDR3 DNA: TGTGCCAGCAGTTACGGAATGACTAGCGGGGGAGCCTACGAGCAGTACTTC.

V and J are TRBV12-3 or TRBV12-4 and TRBJ1-3; D perhaps matches TRBD1 (6 bases). Trimming cost V 3 bases and J 3 bases, with 6 bases left between them. The CDR3 totals 13 residues. CDR3: CASSFRGGNTIYF. The DNA of the CDR3 is TGTGCCAGCAGTTTCAGGGGTGGAAACACCATATATTTT.

The chain joins TRBV27 to TRBJ2-1, with 8 positions matching TRBD2. From germline, CDR1 is MNHEY and CDR2 SMNVEV (reference sequence). This CDR3 spans 14 amino acids. The ends lost 6 bases at V and 6 bases at J; junction bases unmatched: 7. This chain's CDR3 is CASRERELTNEQFF. The CDR3 region has the DNA TGTGCCAGCAGAGAGCGGGAGCTCACCAATGAGCAGTTCTTC.

About this clone itself: The sample has other DNA sequences that encode this CDR3 too. The chain is built from TRBV6-5 and TRBJ2-3; the D is unclear. The CDR3 loop spans 14 amino acids. The ends were cut back, 0 bases at V and 0 bases at J, with 4 bases in the middle. Germline CDR1 reads MNHEY; CDR2 reads SVGAGI. CDR3 sequence: CASSYSGSTDTQYF. CDR3 nucleotide sequence: TGTGCCAGCAGTTACTCCGGGAGCACAGATACGCAGTATTTT.

The chain joins TRBV20-1 to TRBJ1-1, with D possibly being TRBD1 (6 bases). V lost 3 bases and J 1 base, leaving 9 bases between the germline ends. Germline V lookup: CDR1 DFQATT, CDR2 SNEGSKA (reference sequence). The CDR3 is 13 amino acids. The CDR3 region is CSASGGPNTEAFF. The CDR3 region has the DNA TGCAGTGCTAGTGGGGGCCCGAACACTGAAGCTTTCTTT.

The V and J genes are TRBV10-3 and TRBJ2-7; tentatively, D is TRBD2 (6 bases). The germline gives CDR1 ENHRY, CDR2 SYGVKD. The CDR3 length is 14 residues. V was trimmed by 8 bases and J by 2 bases, leaving 16 bases between them. The CDR3 DNA sequence: TGTGCCATCTCGGGGGATATTCCCCCCTACGAGCAGTACTTC. It translates to CAISGDIPPYEQYF.

About this clone: Other DNA sequences within the sample encode an identical CDR3. The V call is TRBV5-1, the J call TRBJ2-7, with TRBD2 matching over 9 bases. Per the germline V gene, CDR1 is SGHRS and CDR2 is YFSETQ. V lost 4 bases to trimming and J lost 5 bases; unmatched junction nucleotides: 13. This CDR3 contains 16 residues. Here the CDR3 reads CASSPGVAGVLDEQYF. CDR3 in DNA: TGCGCCAGCAGCCCGGGGGTAGCGGGAGTACTCGACGAGCAGTACTTC.

This sequence joins TRBV7-3 and TRBJ2-3; 9 positions match TRBD2. V lost 4 bases, J lost 5 bases, and 10 bases stayed unmatched. The length of the CDR3 is 16 residues. Germline CDR1 is SGHTA and CDR2 is FQGTGA. The CDR3 protein is CASSSFSSGEGDTQYF. The CDR3 bases are TGTGCCAGCAGCTCTTTCTCTAGCGGGGAGGGAGATACGCAGTATTTT.

The chain recombines TRBV11-2 with TRBJ1-1; 8 nucleotides line up with TRBD1. The CDR3 covers 13 residues. Germline V gives CDR1 SGHAT, CDR2 FQNNGV. Trimming took 8 bases from V and 3 from J; bases not matched to a gene: 5. DNA of the CDR3: TGTGCCAGCCATCCACAGGGGGACACTGAAGCTTTCTTT. Encoded protein: CASHPQGDTEAFF.

This sequence joins TRBV5-1 and TRBJ2-7; 8 bases are shared with TRBD1. Germline values: CDR1 SGHRS, CDR2 YFSETQ. The V and J ends lost 0 bases and 5 bases, in that order; junction bases with no gene match: 7. The CDR3 covers 15 residues. The CDR3 reads CASSLVLAGGNEQYF. The CDR3 DNA follows: TGCGCCAGCAGCTTGGTTCTAGCAGGGGGCAACGAGCAGTACTTC.

This clone was found once. V usage is TRBV4-3 and J usage is TRBJ1-1; the match to TRBD1 covers 8 bases. Germline values: CDR1 LGHNA, CDR2 YSLEER. The length of the CDR3 is 15 residues. Trimming cost V 0 bases and J 5 bases; bases outside gene matches: 5. The DNA for the CDR3 is TGCGCCAGCAGCCAAGAACCAGGGGGCGGAACTGAAGCTTTCTTT. Translated: CASSQEPGGGTEAFF.

The CDR3: CASSQRGTGAFISPLHF. CDR3 DNA sequence: TGCGCCAGCAGCCAGCGGGGAACAGGGGCTTTTATTTCACCCCTCCACTTT. The chain has TRBV4-3 and TRBJ1-6; 7 bases line up with TRBD1. J lost 9 bases, V lost 3 bases, and 14 bases had no gene match. The CDR3 is made up of 17 amino acids. Germline V gene lookup returns CDR1 LGHNA and CDR2 YSLEER.

The chain employs TRBV5-1 and TRBJ2-1; D unclear. CDR3 size: 16 residues. The germline V and J ends were trimmed by 5 bases and 0 bases, with 15 bases remaining between them. Germline V gene sequence: CDR1 SGHRS, CDR2 YFSETQ. The CDR3 DNA follows: TGCGCCAGCAGTAGTGTAACTTTTAGCTCCTACAATGAGCAGTTCTTC. It codes for CASSSVTFSSYNEQFF.

The rearrangement uses TRBV28 and TRBJ1-1; D not certain. Germline CDR1 reads MDHEN; CDR2 reads SYDVKM. V was clipped by 5 bases and J by 0 bases, with 25 bases between them. The CDR3 contains 19 residues. The CDR3 is CASSPPLQSGVLMNTEAFF. CDR3 DNA sequence: TGTGCCAGCAGTCCCCCGTTACAATCTGGAGTACTCATGAACACTGAAGCTTTCTTT. Filled out from reference TRBV28 and TRBJ1-1, the complete variable domain reads DVKVTQSSRYLVKRTGEKVFLECVQDMDHENMFWYRQDPGLGLRLIYFSYDVKMKEKGDIPEGYSVSREKKERFSLILESASTNQTSMYLCASSPPLQSGVLMNTEAFFGQGTRLTVV.